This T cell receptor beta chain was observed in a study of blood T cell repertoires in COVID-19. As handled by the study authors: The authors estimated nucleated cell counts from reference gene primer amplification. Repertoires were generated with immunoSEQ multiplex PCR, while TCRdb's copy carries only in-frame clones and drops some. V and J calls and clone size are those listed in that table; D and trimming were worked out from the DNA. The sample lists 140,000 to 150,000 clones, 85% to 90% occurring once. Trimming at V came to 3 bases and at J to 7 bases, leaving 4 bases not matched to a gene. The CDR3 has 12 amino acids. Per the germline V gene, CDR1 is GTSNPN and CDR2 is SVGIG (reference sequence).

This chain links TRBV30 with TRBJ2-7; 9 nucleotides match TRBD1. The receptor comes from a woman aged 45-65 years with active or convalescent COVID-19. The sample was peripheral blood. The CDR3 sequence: CAWSDRGREQYF. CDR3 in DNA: TGTGCCTGGAGCGACAGGGGGAGGGAGCAGTACTTC.